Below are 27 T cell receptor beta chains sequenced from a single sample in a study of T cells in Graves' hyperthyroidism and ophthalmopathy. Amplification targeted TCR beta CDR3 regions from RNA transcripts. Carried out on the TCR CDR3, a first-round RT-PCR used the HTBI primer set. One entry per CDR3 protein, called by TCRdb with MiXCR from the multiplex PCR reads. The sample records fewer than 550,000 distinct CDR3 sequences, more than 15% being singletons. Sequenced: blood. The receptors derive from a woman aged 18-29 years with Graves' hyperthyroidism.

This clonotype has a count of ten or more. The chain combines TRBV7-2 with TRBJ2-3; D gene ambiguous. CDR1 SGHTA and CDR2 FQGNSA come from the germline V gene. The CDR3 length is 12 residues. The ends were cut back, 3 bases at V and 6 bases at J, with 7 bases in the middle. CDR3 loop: CASSFSADTQYF. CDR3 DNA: TGTGCCAGCAGCTTCTCGGCGGATACGCAGTATTTT.

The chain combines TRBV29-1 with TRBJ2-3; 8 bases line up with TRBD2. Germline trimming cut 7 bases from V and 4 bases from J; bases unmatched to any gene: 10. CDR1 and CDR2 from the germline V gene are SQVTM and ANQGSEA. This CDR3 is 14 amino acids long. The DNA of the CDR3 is TGCAGCGGGGCCCAGCGGGAGTGGGCAGATACGCAGTATTTT. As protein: CSGAQREWADTQYF.

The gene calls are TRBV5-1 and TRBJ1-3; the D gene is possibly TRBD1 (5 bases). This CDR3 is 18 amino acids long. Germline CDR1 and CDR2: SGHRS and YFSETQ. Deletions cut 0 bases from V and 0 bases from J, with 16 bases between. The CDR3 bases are TGCGCCAGCAGCTTGGAAGCGCCAGGGTTATTCTCTGGAAACACCATATATTTT. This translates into CASSLEAPGLFSGNTIYF.

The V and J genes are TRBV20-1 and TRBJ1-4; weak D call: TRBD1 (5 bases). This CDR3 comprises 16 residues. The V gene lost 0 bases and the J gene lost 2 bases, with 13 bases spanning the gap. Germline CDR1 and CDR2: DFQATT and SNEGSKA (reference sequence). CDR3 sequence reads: CSARDSEGPTNEKLFF. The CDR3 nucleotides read TGCAGTGCTAGAGATTCGGAGGGGCCTACTAATGAAAAACTGTTTTTT.

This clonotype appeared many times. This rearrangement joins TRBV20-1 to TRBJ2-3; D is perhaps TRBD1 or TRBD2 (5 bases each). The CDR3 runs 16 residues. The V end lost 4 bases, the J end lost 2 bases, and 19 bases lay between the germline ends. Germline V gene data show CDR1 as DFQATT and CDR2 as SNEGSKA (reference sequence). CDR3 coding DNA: TGCAGTGCTACTTGGGGACGCCAAATAATCACAGATACGCAGTATTTT. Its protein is CSATWGRQIITDTQYF.

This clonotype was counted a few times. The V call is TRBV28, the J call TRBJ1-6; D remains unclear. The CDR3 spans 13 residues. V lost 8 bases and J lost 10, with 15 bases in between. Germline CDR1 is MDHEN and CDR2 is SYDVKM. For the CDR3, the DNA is TGTGCCAGCGGCCTCAAACACGGGTCACCCCTCCACTTT. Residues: CASGLKHGSPLHF. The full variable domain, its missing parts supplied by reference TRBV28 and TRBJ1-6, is DVKVTQSSRYLVKRTGEKVFLECVQDMDHENMFWYRQDPGLGLRLIYFSYDVKMKEKGDIPEGYSVSREKKERFSLILESASTNQTSMYLCASGLKHGSPLHFGNGTRLTVT.

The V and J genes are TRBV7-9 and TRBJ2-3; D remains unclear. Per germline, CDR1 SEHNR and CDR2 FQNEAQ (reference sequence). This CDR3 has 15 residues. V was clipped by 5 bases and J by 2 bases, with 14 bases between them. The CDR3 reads CASSPRVGNTDTQYF. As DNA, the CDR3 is TGTGCCAGCAGCCCCCGGGTAGGGAACACAGATACGCAGTATTTT.

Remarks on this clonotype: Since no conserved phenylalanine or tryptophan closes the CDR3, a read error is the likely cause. Written as DNA, the CDR3 is TGTGCCAGGGACCCACAGGGATCGAACACTGAAGCTTTCCTT. Its protein product is CARDPQGSNTEAFL. This rearrangement joins TRBV2 to TRBJ1-1, with a possible D match to TRBD1 (6 bases). CDR1 SNHLY and CDR2 FYNNEI come from the germline V gene. The CDR3 spans 14 residues. The V end lost 9 bases, the J end lost 1 base, and 15 bases lay between the germline ends.

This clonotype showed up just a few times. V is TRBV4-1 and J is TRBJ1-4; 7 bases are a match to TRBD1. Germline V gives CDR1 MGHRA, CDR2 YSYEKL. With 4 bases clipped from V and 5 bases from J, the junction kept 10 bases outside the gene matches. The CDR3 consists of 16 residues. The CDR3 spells CASSLPRGQTNEKLFF. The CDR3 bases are TGCGCCAGCAGCCTTCCTAGGGGACAGACAAATGAAAAACTGTTTTTT.

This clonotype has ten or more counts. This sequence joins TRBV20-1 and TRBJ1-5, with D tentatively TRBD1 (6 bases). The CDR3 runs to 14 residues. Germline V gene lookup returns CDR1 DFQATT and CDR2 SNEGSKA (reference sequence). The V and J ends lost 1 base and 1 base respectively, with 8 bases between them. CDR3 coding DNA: TGCAGTGCTAGAGCGGGGGGCAGCAATCAGCCCCAGCATTTT. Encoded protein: CSARAGGSNQPQHF.

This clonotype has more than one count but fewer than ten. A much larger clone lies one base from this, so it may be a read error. CDR3 sequence: CASSLEYTEAFF. Here the CDR3 DNA reads TGTGCCAGCAGCTTAGAGTACACTGAAGCTTTCTTT. The J gene is TRBJ1-1, the V gene TRBV7-3; the D is unclear. The V and J ends lost 2 bases and 3 bases respectively, with 4 bases between them. The germline CDR1 and CDR2 sequences are SGHTA and FQGTGA. The CDR3 has 12 residues.

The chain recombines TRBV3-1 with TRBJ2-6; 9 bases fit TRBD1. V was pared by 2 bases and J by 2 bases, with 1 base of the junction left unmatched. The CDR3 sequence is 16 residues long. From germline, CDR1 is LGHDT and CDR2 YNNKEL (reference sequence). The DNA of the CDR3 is TGTGCCAGCAGCCAAAGGACAGGGGCTGGGGCCAACGTCCTGACTTTC. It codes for CASSQRTGAGANVLTF.

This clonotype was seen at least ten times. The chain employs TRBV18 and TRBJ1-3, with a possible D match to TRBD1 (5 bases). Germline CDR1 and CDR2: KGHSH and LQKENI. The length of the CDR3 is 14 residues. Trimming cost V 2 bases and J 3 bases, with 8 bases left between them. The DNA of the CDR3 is TGTGCCAGCTCACCAGTAGGGGTTGGAAACACCATATATTTT. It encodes CASSPVGVGNTIYF. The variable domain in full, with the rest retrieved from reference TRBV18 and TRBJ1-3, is NAGVMQNPRHLVRRRGQEARLRCSPMKGHSHVYWYRQLPEEGLKFMVYLQKENIIDESGMPKERFSAEFPKEGPSILRIQQVVRGDSAAYFCASSPVGVGNTIYFGEGSWLTVV.

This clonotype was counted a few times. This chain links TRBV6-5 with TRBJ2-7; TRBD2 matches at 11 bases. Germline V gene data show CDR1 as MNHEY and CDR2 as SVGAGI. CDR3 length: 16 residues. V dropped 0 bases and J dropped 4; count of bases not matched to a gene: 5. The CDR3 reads CASSYSDTSGSYEQYF. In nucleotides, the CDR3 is TGTGCCAGCAGTTACTCCGATACTAGCGGGAGTTACGAGCAGTACTTC.

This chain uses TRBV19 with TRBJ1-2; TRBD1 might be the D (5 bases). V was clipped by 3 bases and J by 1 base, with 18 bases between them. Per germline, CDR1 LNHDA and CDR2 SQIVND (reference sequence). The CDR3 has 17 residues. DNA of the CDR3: TGTGCCAGTAGTATGGGGGACGTTCTGCCCTTTAACTATGGCTACACCTTC. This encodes CASSMGDVLPFNYGYTF.

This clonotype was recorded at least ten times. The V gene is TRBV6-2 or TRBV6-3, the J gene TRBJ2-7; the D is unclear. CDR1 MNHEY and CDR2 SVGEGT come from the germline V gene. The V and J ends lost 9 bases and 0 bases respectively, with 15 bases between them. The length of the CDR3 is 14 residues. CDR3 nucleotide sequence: TGTGCCAGTCATCCCTATCGGAGCTCCTACGAGCAGTACTTC. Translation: CASHPYRSSYEQYF.

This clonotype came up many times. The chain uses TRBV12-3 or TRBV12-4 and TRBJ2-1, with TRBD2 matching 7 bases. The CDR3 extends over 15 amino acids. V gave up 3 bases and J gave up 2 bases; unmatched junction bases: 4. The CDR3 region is CASSLGGGAYNEQFF. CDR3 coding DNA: TGTGCCAGCAGTTTGGGGGGGGGTGCCTACAATGAGCAGTTCTTC.

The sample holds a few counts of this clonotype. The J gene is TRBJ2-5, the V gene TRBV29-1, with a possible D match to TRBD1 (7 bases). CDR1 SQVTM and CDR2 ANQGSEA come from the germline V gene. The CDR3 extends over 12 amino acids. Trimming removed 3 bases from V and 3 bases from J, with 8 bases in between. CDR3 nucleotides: TGCAGCGTTGACAGGGGGGAAGAGACCCAGTACTTC. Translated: CSVDRGEETQYF.

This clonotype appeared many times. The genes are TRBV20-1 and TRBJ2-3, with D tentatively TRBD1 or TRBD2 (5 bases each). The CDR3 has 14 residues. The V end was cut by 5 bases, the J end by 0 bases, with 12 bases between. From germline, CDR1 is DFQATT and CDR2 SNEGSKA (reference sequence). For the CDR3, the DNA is TGCAGTGCTGGGGACCCCCAAAGCACAGATACGCAGTATTTT. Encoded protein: CSAGDPQSTDTQYF.

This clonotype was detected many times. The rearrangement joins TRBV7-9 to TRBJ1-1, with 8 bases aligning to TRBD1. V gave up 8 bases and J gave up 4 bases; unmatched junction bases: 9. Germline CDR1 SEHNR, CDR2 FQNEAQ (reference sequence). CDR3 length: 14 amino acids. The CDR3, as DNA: TGTGCCAGCGGAAACAGGGGGTCAACCACTGAAGCTTTCTTT. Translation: CASGNRGSTTEAFF.

CDR3 protein: CASSLESVGGFGTDTQYF. DNA of the CDR3: TGTGCCAGCAGTTTGGAGTCCGTGGGCGGTTTTGGCACAGATACGCAGTATTTT. This chain joins TRBV12-3 or TRBV12-4 and TRBJ2-3; D ambiguous. The CDR3 consists of 18 residues. V was shortened by 3 bases and J by 1 base, with 20 bases between the two germline ends.

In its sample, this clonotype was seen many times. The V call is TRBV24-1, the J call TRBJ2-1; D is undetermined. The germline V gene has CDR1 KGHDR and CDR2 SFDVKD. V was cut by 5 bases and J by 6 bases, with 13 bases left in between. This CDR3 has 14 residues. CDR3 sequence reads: CATSVPGSRNEQFF. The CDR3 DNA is TGTGCCACCAGTGTGCCCGGATCGCGCAATGAGCAGTTCTTC.

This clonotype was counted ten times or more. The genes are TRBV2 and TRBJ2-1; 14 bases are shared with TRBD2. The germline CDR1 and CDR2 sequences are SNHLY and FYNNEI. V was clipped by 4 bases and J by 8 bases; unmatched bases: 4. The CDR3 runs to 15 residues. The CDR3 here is CASSATSGRADEQFF. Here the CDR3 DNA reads TGTGCCAGCAGTGCGACTAGCGGGAGGGCCGATGAGCAGTTCTTC.

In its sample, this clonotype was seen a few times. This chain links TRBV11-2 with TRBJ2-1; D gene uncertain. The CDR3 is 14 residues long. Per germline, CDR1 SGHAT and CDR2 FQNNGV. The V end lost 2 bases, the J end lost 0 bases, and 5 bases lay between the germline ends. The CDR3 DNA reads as TGTGCCAGCAGCTTATACAACTCCTACAATGAGCAGTTCTTC. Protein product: CASSLYNSYNEQFF.

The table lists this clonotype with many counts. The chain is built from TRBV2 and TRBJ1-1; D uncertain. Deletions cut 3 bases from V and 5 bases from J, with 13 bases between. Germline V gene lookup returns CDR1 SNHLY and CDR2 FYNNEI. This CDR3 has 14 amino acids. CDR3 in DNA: TGTGCCAGCAGTGAGGAAAAGGGCTTTACTGAAGCTTTCTTT. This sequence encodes CASSEEKGFTEAFF.

The CDR3 here is CASSPPGLAGIGWEQYF. The CDR3 bases are TGTGCCAGCAGCCCGCCGGGACTAGCGGGAATAGGCTGGGAGCAGTACTTC. The gene calls are TRBV7-8 and TRBJ2-7; TRBD2 matches at 13 bases. CDR1 is SGHVS, CDR2 FQNEAQ, per germline. This CDR3 is built from 17 residues. Losses at the gene ends were 5 bases for V and 7 bases for J; bases not matched to a gene: 14. The full variable domain, its missing parts supplied by reference TRBV7-8 and TRBJ2-7, is GAGVSQSPRYKVAKRGQDVALRCDPISGHVSLFWYQQALGQGPEFLTYFQNEAQLDKSGLPSDRFFAERPEGSVSTLKIQRTQQEDSAVYLCASSPPGLAGIGWEQYFGPGTRLTVT.

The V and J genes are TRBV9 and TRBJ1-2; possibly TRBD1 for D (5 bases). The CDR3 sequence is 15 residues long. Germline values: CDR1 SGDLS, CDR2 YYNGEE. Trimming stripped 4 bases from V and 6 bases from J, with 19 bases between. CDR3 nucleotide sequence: TGTGCCAGCAGCCACAACCCCAGACAGTCAGATGGCTACACCTTC. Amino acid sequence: CASSHNPRQSDGYTF.